These T cell receptor beta chains were read from a single sample in a study of cytomegalovirus exposure and HLA in healthy donors. Here immunoSEQ multiplex PCR was the method, and the copy in TCRdb shows in-frame clones only, minus some. Here the sample spans around 150,000 clones, roughly 74% being singletons. Sequencing was performed on PBMCs. These receptor sequences come from a woman aged 40 to 50 in good health and CMV-seropositive. Each CDR3 is given with its conserved first and last residue.

j_call,v_call,cdr3_aa
TRBJ2-7,TRBV6-1,CASSLVGGSYEQYF
TRBJ1-1,TRBV15,CATSRGGWGVTEAFF
TRBJ2-3,TRBV15,CATSKDSGTGPTDTQYF
TRBJ2-2,TRBV11-2,CASRREGSTGELFF
TRBJ2-1,TRBV11-2,CASSIFMGGSYNEQFF
TRBJ1-1,TRBV30,CAWSYSTEAFF
TRBJ1-1,TRBV28,CASSHGGSETEAFF
TRBJ2-2,TRBV5-1,CASSLELAGGRNTGELFF
TRBJ2-1,TRBV7-6,CASSLLGRESSYNEQFF
TRBJ1-2,TRBV5-6,CASSQTGTADRGYGYTF
TRBJ1-5,TRBV30,CAWAPGTNYQPQHF
TRBJ2-7,TRBV5-6,CASSQGTYEQYF
TRBJ2-7,TRBV2,CASKLPGQGIFISYEQYF
TRBJ2-5,TRBV14,CASSQAGTRGEQYF
TRBJ1-2,TRBV28,CASSSWGQGEGGGYTF
TRBJ2-5,TRBV7-2,CASSPRQGQETQYF
TRBJ2-7,TRBV5-1,CASRTGGAGAYEQYF
TRBJ2-5,TRBV11-1,CAGSFRAEETQYF
TRBJ2-7,TRBV5-1,CASSLQVSWEQYF
TRBJ2-1,TRBV27,CASSLRTDRDTYNEQFF
TRBJ1-1,TRBV6-5,CASSYSQGRNTEAFF
TRBJ2-7,TRBV28,CASSLKDRGTYEQYF